This entry is about one T cell receptor beta chain. Produced via immunoSEQ multiplex PCR; TCRdb's table is partial and in-frame only. The sample records 95,000 to 100,000 clones, about four fifths being singletons. CDR1 is MNHNS, CDR2 SASEGT, per germline. V dropped 3 bases and J dropped 0; count of bases not matched to a gene: 3. This CDR3 has 15 amino acids. The data originate from a study of T cell responses to AZD1222 COVID-19 vaccine. The specimen was peripheral blood, collected 28 days after the second AZD1222 dose. This sequence joins TRBV6-1 and TRBJ1-1; 8 bases agree with TRBD1. This TCR was recovered from an adult who received the AZD1222 COVID-19 vaccine. CDR3 sequence: CASSDRGQVNTEAFF. CDR3 sequence (DNA): TGTGCCAGCAGTGACAGGGGACAGGTGAACACTGAAGCTTTCTTT.